The present T cell receptor beta chain was sequenced within a study of cytotoxic CD8 clonotypes in ibrutinib-treated CLL (dated by TCRdb to about 2021). Notes on the research overall: In this cohort, about 16 patients were treatment-naive and roughly 10 were relapsed/refractory, while around 18 had unmutated IGHV. An average of around 250,000 productive templates and tens of thousands of productive rearrangements was obtained per sample. Every sample from remission and from progressive disease was obtained while the patients were still on ibrutinib. The response samples were drawn at a median of 12 months into treatment, with a range of roughly 6 to 40 months. Longitudinal samples were obtainable from about 30% of the roughly 86 participants in the trial. Partial responses were observed in approximately 24 patients and complete responses in 2; after a median follow-up of around 64 months, remission was maintained in 15 or so patients and progression was observed in roughly twelve. Cryopreserved peripheral blood mononuclear cells were collected at three points: before therapy, at response, and at either sustained remission or disease progression.

Results the study describes overall, beyond this receptor: Clonality increased at ibrutinib response, stayed stable in sustained remission, and fell back toward baseline at progression. Public clonotypes were found to be uncommon and were observed to contract or remain stable during treatment; the increase in clonality was shown to reflect expansion of private clonotypes at ibrutinib response. Sampling times were not matched between patients in sustained remission and patients whose disease was progressing, and lymph node repertoires were not examined. Baseline clonality was found to be higher than that of age-matched healthy donors and was strongly correlated with circulating CD8+ T-cell counts.

In regard to this clone: It has no known antigen specificity. Base qualities are not recorded, but no much larger clone differs from it by a single base.

In light of the paper, this sample's time point label describes: progressive disease on ibrutinib. Approximately 2 micrograms of genomic DNA were extracted from cryopreserved PBMCs for TCR beta library preparation. Longitudinal blood samples from CLL patients receiving ibrutinib monotherapy were subjected to high-throughput TCR beta sequencing. Patients were enrolled in a phase 2 open-label single-center ibrutinib monotherapy trial. On a MiSeq, deep resolution sequencing aimed for a depth between 1 in 1 million and 1 in 200,000 T cells, with each clonotype covered around 10x on average. TCR beta libraries were generated with the immunoSEQ hsTCRB Kit. In the source study's methods: ImmunoSEQ Data Assistant and ImmunoSEQ Analyzer were used for data analysis, and V, D and J genes were assigned according to IMGT definitions. Clonality, which ranges from 0 to 1, was calculated by subtracting the normalized Shannon entropy of productive rearrangement frequencies from one. Only overrepresented clonotypes making up at least 0.05% of the repertoire of each patient were included in the public clonotype analysis. Repertoires from some twelve age-matched healthy donors in immuneACCESS were used as clonality controls. As stored in TCRdb, this immuneACCESS dataset retains in-frame rearrangements with V and J assigned. A fraction of the clones does not appear; measured against another copy, unresolved V genes explain less than half of the discrepancy, and the remainder lacks a known reason. D and trimming were read from the DNA, whereas the V and J calls and clone size are those reported in that table. In this sample the table shows about 60,000 clones, 54% of which occur a single time. The top ten clones comprise 20% to 30% of the sample.

The germline V gene (reference sequence) sets CDR1 to MNHEY and CDR2 to SMNVEV. For this chain, trimming is 2 bases at the V end and 2 bases at the J end, and the number of junction bases without a gene match is 16. The CDR3 measures 21 amino acids from cysteine to phenylalanine. Left in the record is the CDR3 DNA by itself, 63 bases read in frame from the first base. The rearranged segments are TRBV27 and TRBJ2-3; TRBD2 lines up with 13 middle nucleotides. The receptor was derived from a human donor with chronic lymphocytic leukemia. The input for sequencing was PBMCs, taken at disease progression, from a patient treated with ibrutinib. CDR3 loop: CASSLVPPGLAGSDVTDTQYF. The DNA reads TGTGCCAGCAGTTTAGTACCCCCGGGACTAGCGGGATCGGACGTCACAGATACGCAGTATTTT.